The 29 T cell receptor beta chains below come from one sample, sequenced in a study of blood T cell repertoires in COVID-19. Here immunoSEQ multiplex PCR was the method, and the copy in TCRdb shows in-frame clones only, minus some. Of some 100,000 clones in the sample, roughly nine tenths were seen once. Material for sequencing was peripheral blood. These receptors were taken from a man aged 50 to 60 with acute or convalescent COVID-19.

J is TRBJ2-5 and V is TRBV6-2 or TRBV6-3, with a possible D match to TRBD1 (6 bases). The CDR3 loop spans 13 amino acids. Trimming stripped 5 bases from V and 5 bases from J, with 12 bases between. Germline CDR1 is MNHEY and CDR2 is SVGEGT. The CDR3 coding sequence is TGTGCCAGCAGTCTACAGGGCAGGGAGACCCAGTACTTC. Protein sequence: CASSLQGRETQYF.

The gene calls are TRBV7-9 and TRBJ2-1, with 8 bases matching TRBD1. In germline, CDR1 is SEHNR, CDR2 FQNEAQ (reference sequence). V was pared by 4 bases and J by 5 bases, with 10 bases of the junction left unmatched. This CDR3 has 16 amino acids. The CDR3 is CASSSPTTGADNEQFF. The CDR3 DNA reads TGTGCCAGCAGCTCACCGACGACAGGGGCAGACAATGAGCAGTTCTTC.

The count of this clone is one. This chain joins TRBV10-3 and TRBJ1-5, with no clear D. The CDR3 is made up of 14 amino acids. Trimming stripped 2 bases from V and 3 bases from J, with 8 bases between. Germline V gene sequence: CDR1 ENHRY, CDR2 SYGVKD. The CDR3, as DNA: TGTGCCATCAGTGAGGCGGCCGCCAATCAGCCCCAGCATTTT. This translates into CAISEAAANQPQHF.

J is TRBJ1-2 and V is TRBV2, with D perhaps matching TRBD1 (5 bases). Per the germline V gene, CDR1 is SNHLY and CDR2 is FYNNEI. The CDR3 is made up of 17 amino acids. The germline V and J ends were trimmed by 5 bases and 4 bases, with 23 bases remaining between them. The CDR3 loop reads CASSPQGQGLSVYGYTF. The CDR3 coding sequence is TGTGCCAGCAGTCCCCAGGGTCAGGGTTTGTCGGTCTATGGCTACACCTTC.

The DNA for the CDR3 is TGTGCCAGTAGTTCGGGACAGGCACGATACGGTCAGCCCCAGCATTTT. Translation gives CASSSGQARYGQPQHF. V gene TRBV19 combines with J gene TRBJ1-5; 8 bases align to TRBD1. From germline, CDR1 is LNHDA and CDR2 SQIVND (reference sequence). V dropped 5 bases and J dropped 6; count of bases not matched to a gene: 12. The CDR3 consists of 16 residues.

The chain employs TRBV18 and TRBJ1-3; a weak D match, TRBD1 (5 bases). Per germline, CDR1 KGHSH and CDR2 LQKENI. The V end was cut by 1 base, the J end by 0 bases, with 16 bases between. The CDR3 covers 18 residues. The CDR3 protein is CASSPLVGPKVSGNTIYF. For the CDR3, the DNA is TGTGCCAGCTCACCACTAGTGGGGCCCAAGGTCTCTGGAAACACCATATATTTT.

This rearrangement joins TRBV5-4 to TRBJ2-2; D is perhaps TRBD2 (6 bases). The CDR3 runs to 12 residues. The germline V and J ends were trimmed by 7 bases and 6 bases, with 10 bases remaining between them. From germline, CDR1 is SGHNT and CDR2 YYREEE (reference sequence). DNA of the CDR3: TGTGCCAGCGATAGCGGCGCCGGGGAGCTGTTTTTT. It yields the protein CASDSGAGELFF.

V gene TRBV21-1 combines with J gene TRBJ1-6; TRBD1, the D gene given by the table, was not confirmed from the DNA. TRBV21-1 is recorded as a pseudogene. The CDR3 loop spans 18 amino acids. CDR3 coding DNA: TGTGCCAGCAGCATGGGGACAGGGATTGGGGATTATAATTCACCCCTCCACTTT. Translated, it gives CASSMGTGIGDYNSPLHF.

The CDR3 here is CASSLFGGYVEQYF. In nucleotides, the CDR3 is TGTGCCAGCAGCTTATTCGGAGGGTATGTCGAGCAGTACTTC. The chain employs TRBV7-2 and TRBJ2-7, with D tentatively TRBD2 (6 bases). V lost 2 bases to trimming and J lost 6 bases, with 14 bases between them. CDR1 is SGHTA, CDR2 FQGNSA, per germline. The CDR3 extends over 14 amino acids.

The CDR3 nucleotides are TGTGCCAGCAGCGTAGGCAGCGCTGGCTACACCTTC. Translated: CASSVGSAGYTF. This sequence joins TRBV9 and TRBJ1-2, with D hard to call. The CDR3 sequence is 12 residues long. Looked up from germline, CDR1 is SGDLS and CDR2 is YYNGEE. V lost 0 bases, J lost 7 bases, and 7 bases lay in between.

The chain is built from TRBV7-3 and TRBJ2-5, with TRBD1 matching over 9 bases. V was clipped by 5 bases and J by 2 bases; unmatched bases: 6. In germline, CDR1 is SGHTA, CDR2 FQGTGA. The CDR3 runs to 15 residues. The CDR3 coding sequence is TGTGCCAGCAGCACACAGGGGGCTCGGCAAGAGACCCAGTACTTC. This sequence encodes CASSTQGARQETQYF.

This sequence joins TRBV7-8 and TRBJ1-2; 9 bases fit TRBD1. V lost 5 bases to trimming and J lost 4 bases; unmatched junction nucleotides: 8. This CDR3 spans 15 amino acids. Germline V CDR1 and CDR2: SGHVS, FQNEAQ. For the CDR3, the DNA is TGTGCCAGCAGCCCCGGGACAGGGAGACTCTATGGCTACACCTTC. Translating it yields CASSPGTGRLYGYTF.

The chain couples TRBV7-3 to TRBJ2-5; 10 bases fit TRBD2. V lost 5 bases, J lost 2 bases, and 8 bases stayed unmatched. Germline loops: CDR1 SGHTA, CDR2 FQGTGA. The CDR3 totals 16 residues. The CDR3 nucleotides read TGTGCCAGCAGCCACGGTGGTAGCGGGGGGCAAGAGACCCAGTACTTC. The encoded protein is CASSHGGSGGQETQYF.

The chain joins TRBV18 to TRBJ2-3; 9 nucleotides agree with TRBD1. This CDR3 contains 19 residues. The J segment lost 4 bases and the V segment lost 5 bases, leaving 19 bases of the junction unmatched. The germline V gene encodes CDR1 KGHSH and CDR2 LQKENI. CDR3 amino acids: CASSRTLQGARNLADTQYF. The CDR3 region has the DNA TGTGCCAGCTCAAGGACGCTACAGGGGGCGAGGAATTTGGCAGATACGCAGTATTTT.

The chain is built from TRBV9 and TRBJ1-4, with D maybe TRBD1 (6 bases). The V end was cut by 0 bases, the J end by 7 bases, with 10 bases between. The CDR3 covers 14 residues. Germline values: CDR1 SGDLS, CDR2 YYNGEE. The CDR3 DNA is TGTGCCAGCAGCGTAGAGGGGGGGAGTGAAAAACTGTTTTTT. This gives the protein CASSVEGGSEKLFF.

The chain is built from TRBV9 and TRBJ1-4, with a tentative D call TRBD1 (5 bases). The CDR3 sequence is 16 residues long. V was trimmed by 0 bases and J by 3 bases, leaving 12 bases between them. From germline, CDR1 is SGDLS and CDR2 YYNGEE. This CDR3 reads CASSVGGGAPNEKLFF. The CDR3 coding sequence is TGTGCCAGCAGCGTAGGCGGAGGGGCTCCTAATGAAAAACTGTTTTTT.

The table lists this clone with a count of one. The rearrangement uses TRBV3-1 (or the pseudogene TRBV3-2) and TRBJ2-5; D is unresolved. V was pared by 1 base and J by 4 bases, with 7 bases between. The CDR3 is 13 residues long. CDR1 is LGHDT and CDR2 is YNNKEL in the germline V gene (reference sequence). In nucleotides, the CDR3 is TGTGCCAGCAGCCAAGTTTTCGGAGAGACCCAGTACTTC. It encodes CASSQVFGETQYF.

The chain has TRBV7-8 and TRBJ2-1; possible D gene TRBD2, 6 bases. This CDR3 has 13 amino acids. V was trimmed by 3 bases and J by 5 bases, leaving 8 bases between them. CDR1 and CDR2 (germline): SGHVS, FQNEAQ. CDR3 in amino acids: CASSFAGNNEQFF. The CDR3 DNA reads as TGTGCCAGCAGCTTCGCGGGGAACAATGAGCAGTTCTTC. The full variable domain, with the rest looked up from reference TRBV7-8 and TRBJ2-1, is GAGVSQSPRYKVAKRGQDVALRCDPISGHVSLFWYQQALGQGPEFLTYFQNEAQLDKSGLPSDRFFAERPEGSVSTLKIQRTQQEDSAVYLCASSFAGNNEQFFGPGTRLTVL.

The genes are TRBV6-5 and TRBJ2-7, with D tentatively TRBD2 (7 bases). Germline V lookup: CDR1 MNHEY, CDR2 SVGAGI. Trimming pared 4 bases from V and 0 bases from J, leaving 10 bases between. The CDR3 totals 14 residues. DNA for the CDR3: TGTGCCAGCAGTTCCGGGGGGCGCTCCTACGAGCAGTACTTC. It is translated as CASSSGGRSYEQYF.

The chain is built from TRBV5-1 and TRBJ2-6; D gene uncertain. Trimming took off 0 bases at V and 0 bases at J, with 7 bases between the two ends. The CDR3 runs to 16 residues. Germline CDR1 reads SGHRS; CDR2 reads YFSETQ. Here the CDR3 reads CASSLDSSSGANVLTF. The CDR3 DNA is TGCGCCAGCAGCTTGGACAGTTCCTCTGGGGCCAACGTCCTGACTTTC.

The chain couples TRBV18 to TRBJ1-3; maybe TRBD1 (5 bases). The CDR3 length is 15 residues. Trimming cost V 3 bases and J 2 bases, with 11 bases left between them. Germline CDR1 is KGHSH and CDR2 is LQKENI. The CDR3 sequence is CASSPKTDPGNTIYF. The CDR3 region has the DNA TGTGCCAGCTCACCTAAGACAGACCCTGGAAACACCATATATTTT.

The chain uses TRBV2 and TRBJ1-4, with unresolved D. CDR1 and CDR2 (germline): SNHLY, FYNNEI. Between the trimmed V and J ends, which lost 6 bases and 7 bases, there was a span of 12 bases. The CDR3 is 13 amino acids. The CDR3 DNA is TGTGCCAGCAGACAGCGGGCCCTTGAAAAACTGTTTTTT. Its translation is CASRQRALEKLFF. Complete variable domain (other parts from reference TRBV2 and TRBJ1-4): EPEVTQTPSHQVTQMGQEVILRCVPISNHLYFYWYRQILGQKVEFLVSFYNNEISEKSEIFDDQFSVERPDGSNFTLKIRSTKLEDSAMYFCASRQRALEKLFFGSGTQLSVL.

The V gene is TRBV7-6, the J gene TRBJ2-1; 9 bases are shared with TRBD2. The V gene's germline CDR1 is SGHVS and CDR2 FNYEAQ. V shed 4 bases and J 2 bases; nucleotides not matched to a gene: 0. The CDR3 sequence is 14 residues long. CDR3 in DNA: TGTGCCAGCAGCTCTAGCGGGGCCTACAATGAGCAGTTCTTC. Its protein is CASSSSGAYNEQFF.

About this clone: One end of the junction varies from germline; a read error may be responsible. The CDR3 bases are TGTGCCAGCAGGGAGATCTCCGACAATGAGCAGTTCTTC. Amino acids: CASREISDNEQFF. The genes are TRBV2 and TRBJ2-1; no reliable D call. Germline CDR1 reads SNHLY; CDR2 reads FYNNEI. The CDR3 has 13 residues.

DNA for the CDR3: TGTGCCAGCAGCTTAGGGGGACAGGGGGCGCAGTATTTT. It encodes CASSLGGQGAQYF. The chain recombines TRBV11-3 with TRBJ2-3, with 11 bases matching TRBD1. The CDR3 is 13 residues long. Looked up from germline, CDR1 is SGHNT and CDR2 is YENEEA. Unmatched junction bases numbered 1, after V lost 1 base and J lost 10 bases.

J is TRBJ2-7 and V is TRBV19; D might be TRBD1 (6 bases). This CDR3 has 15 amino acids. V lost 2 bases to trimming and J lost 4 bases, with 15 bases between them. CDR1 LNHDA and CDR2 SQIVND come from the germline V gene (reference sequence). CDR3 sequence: CASSITAQGAYEQYF. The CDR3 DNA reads TGTGCCAGTAGTATAACGGCACAGGGTGCGTACGAGCAGTACTTC.

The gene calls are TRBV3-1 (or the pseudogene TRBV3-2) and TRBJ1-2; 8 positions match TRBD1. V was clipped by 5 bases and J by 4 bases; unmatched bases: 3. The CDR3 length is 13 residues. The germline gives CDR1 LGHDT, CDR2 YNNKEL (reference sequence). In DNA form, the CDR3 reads TGTGCCAGCAGCTACGGACAGGGCTATGGCTACACCTTC. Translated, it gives CASSYGQGYGYTF.

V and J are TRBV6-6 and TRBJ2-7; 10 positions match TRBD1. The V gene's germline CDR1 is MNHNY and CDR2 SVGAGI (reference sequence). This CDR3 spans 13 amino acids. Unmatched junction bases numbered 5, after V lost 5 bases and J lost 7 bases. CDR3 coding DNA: TGTGCCAGCAGTCGACAGGGGGCAGATGAGCAGTACTTC. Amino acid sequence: CASSRQGADEQYF.

The CDR3 loop reads CASSPPGLAEAFF. In nucleotides, the CDR3 is TGTGCCAGTAGTCCCCCGGGTTTAGCTGAAGCTTTCTTT. This chain uses TRBV19 with TRBJ1-1, with D uncertain. The CDR3 loop spans 13 amino acids. Germline lookup yields CDR1 LNHDA and CDR2 SQIVND (reference sequence). Trimming took 5 bases from V and 6 from J, leaving 13 bases between them.